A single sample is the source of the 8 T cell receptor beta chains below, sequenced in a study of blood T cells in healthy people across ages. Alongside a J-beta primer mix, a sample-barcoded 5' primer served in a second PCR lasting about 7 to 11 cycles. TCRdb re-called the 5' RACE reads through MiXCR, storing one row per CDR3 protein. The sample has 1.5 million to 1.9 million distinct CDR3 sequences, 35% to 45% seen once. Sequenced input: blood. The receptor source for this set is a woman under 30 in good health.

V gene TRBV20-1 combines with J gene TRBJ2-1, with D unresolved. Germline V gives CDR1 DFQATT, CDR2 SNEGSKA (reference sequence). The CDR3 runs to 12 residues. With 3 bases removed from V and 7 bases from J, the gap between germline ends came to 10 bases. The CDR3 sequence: CSASPPSNEQFF. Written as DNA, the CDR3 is TGCAGTGCTAGCCCTCCCTCAAATGAGCAGTTCTTC.

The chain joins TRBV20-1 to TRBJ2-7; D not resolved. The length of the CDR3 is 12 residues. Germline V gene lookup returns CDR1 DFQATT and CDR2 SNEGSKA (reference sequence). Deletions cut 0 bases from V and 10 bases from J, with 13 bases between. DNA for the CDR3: TGCAGTGCTAGAGAGGGCACATGGGCCCAGTACTTC. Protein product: CSAREGTWAQYF.

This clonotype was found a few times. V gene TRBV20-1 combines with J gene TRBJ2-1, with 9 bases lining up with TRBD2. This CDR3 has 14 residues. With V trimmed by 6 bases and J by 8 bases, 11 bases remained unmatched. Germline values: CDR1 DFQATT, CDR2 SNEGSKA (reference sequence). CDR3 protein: CSAWTSEGLDEQFF. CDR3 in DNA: TGCAGTGCCTGGACTAGCGAGGGTTTGGATGAGCAGTTCTTC.

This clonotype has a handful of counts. This CDR3 is CASNVYRGSSYEQYF. The CDR3 DNA reads TGTGCCAGCAATGTTTACAGGGGGTCCTCCTACGAGCAGTACTTC. This chain links TRBV6-5 with TRBJ2-7; 8 nucleotides match TRBD1. Trimming at V came to 7 bases and at J to 0 bases, leaving 8 bases not matched to a gene. The CDR3 covers 15 residues. Germline assignment: CDR1 MNHEY and CDR2 SVGAGI.

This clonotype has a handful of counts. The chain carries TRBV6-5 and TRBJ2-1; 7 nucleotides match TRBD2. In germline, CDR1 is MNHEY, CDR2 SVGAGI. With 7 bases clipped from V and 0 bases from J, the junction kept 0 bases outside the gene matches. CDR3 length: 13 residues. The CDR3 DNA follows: TGTGCCAGCAAGCGGGACTCCTACAATGAGCAGTTCTTC. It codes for CASKRDSYNEQFF.

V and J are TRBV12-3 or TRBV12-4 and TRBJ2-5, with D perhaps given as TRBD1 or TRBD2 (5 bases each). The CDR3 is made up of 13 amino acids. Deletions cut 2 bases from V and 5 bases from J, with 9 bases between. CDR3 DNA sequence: TGTGCCAGCAGTTTACGAGGGGCGGAGACCCAGTACTTC. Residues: CASSLRGAETQYF.

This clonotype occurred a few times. CDR3 bases: TGCGCCAGCAGCCAGAACCGGGGGCCGAACCGGGAAGCTTTCTTT. Its translation is CASSQNRGPNREAFF. V gene TRBV4-1 combines with J gene TRBJ1-1, with TRBD1 as a possible D gene (6 bases). This CDR3 is built from 15 residues. From germline, CDR1 is MGHRA and CDR2 YSYEKL. Trimming removed 3 bases from V and 8 bases from J, with 19 bases in between.

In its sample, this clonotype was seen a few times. CDR3 DNA sequence: TGTGCCAGCAGCCACCGGGACTTTCAATTCTCCTACAATGAGCAGTTCTTC. This encodes CASSHRDFQFSYNEQFF. The chain recombines TRBV27 with TRBJ2-1, with D possibly matching TRBD2 (6 bases). Trimming stripped 6 bases from V and 0 bases from J, with 18 bases between. Germline CDR1 and CDR2: MNHEY and SMNVEV (reference sequence). The CDR3 sequence is 17 residues long.